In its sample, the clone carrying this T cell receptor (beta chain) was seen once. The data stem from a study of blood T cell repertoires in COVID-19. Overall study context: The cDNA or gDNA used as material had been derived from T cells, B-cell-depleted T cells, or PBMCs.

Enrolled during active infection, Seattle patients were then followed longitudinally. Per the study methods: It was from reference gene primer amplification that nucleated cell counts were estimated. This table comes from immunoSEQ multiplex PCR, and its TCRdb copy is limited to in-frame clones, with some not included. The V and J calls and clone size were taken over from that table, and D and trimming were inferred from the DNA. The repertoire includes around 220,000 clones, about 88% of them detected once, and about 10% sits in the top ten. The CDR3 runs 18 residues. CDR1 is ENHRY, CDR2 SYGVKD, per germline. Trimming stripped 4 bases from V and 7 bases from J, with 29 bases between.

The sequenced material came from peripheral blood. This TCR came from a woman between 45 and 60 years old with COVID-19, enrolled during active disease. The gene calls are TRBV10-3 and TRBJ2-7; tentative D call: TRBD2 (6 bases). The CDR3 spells CAISGVSLSGLSVREQYF. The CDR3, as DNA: TGTGCCATCAGTGGGGTTTCACTCTCGGGACTCTCAGTGAGGGAGCAGTACTTC.